The 22 T cell receptor beta chains given below trace back to one sample, sequenced in a study of CXCR3-negative and CXCR3-positive naive CD8 T cells (dated by TCRdb to between 2018 and 2021). The reads were generated on a NextSeq 550. The Human TCR Profiling Kit (MiLaboratory) was used to prepare UMI-labeled 5' RACE TRB cDNA libraries. Based on TCRdb reprocessing of the reads, there is one entry per CDR3 protein sequence, and DNA is missing. The sample's records list about 150,000 distinct CDR3 sequences. The top ten clonotypes cover 0.45% to 0.6% of the sample. General study outcomes and caveats: Compared with CXCR3-negative naive cells, CXCR3-positive naive cells had TRB CDR3s with higher hydrophobicity (lower Kidera factor 4), lower energy, and higher strength and volume indices.

Antigen specificity for these receptors is unknown. Sequenced: naive CXCR3+ CD8+ T cells from blood. This specimen's cell subset or site label, per the study, means: CD45RO-CCR7+CD27+CD95- naive CD8+ T cells expressing CXCR3 (TNR3+). The origin of the receptors is a human donor in good health. Some clones in this sample may be carry-over from other donors' samples.

V usage is TRBV15 and J usage is TRBJ2-4; TCRdb outputs TRBD2, but without DNA this stays unchecked. CDR3 length: 14 amino acids. Looked up from germline, CDR1 is LNHNV and CDR2 is YYDKDF (reference sequence). Here the CDR3 reads CATSISGTSDIQYF.

This sequence joins TRBV7-8 and TRBJ2-7; TCRdb lists TRBD1, though no DNA is available to test this call. The germline V gene encodes CDR1 SGHVS and CDR2 FQNEAQ. There are 14 residues in the CDR3. CDR3 region: CASSLGQGNYEQYF.

This chain joins TRBV5-1 and TRBJ1-1. The CDR3 has 16 residues. Germline CDR1 reads SGHRS; CDR2 reads YFSETQ. The CDR3 region is CASSLWGQGSNTEAFF.

The chain uses TRBV7-8 and TRBJ2-1. The V gene's germline CDR1 is SGHVS and CDR2 FQNEAQ. CDR3 size: 15 residues. This CDR3 is CASSLEVRNWIEQFF. Full variable domain (missing parts from reference TRBV7-8 and TRBJ2-1): GAGVSQSPRYKVAKRGQDVALRCDPISGHVSLFWYQQALGQGPEFLTYFQNEAQLDKSGLPSDRFFAERPEGSVSTLKIQRTQQEDSAVYLCASSLEVRNWIEQFFGPGTRLTVL.

This chain links TRBV25-1 with TRBJ2-3; absent DNA, TCRdb's TRBD1 call cannot be checked. The length of the CDR3 is 13 residues. CDR1 is MGHDK and CDR2 is SYGVNS in the germline V gene. The CDR3 here is CASRLQGKDTQYF.

The chain couples TRBV29-1 to TRBJ2-7; checking the TCRdb D call of TRBD1 is not possible without DNA. There are 15 residues in the CDR3. Germline values: CDR1 SQVTM, CDR2 ANQGSEA. The CDR3 loop is CSVEDGQGLGYEQYF.

The rearrangement links TRBV3-1 to TRBJ1-1; the D call from TCRdb, TRBD1, cannot be confirmed without DNA. Germline V gene sequence: CDR1 LGHDT, CDR2 YNNKEL (reference sequence). The CDR3 totals 19 residues. The CDR3 loop reads CASSQAAQGAEAPNTEAFF.

The chain uses TRBV5-1 and TRBJ2-7; the TRBD2 assignment by TCRdb is unverifiable without DNA. The CDR3 contains 15 residues. Germline V CDR1 and CDR2: SGHRS, YFSETQ. This chain's CDR3 is CASSWGQGLSYEQYF.

V is TRBV11-2 and J is TRBJ2-7; TCRdb outputs TRBD2, but without DNA this stays unchecked. In germline, CDR1 is SGHAT, CDR2 FQNNGV. The CDR3 has 16 residues. CDR3 sequence: CASSSLTSGRSYGQYF.

The chain joins TRBV12-5 to TRBJ2-2. This CDR3 is built from 14 residues. From germline, CDR1 is LGHNT and CDR2 FRNRAP. Here the CDR3 reads CASAPKGNTGELFF.

The J gene is TRBJ2-1, the V gene TRBV13; as DNA is missing, the TRBD1 call by TCRdb cannot be tested. The CDR3 contains 15 residues. CDR1 and CDR2 from the germline V gene are PRHDT and FYEKMQ (reference sequence). This chain's CDR3 is CASSSRLTQGHEQFF.

The chain has TRBV28 and TRBJ1-6; checking the TCRdb D call of TRBD1 is not possible without DNA. CDR3 length equals 15 residues. The germline V gene encodes CDR1 MDHEN and CDR2 SYDVKM. CDR3 residues: CASSLMGGGNSPLHF.

The chain employs TRBV28 and TRBJ2-1; TCRdb picks TRBD2, but there is no DNA to check that call. Looked up from germline, CDR1 is MDHEN and CDR2 is SYDVKM. The CDR3 consists of 15 residues. CDR3 region: CASSLIGGVYNEQFF.

This rearrangement joins TRBV19 to TRBJ1-1; TCRdb selects TRBD1, and the lack of DNA leaves this call unchecked. Germline-derived CDR1 and CDR2 are LNHDA and SQIVND (reference sequence). The CDR3 length is 14 residues. CDR3 in amino acids: CASSSIGGITEAFF. The whole variable domain, remainder taken from reference TRBV19 and TRBJ1-1, is DGGITQSPKYLFRKEGQNVTLSCEQNLNHDAMYWYRQDPGQGLRLIYYSQIVNDFQKGDIAEGYSVSREKKESFPLTVTSAQKNPTAFYLCASSSIGGITEAFFGQGTRLTVV.

The chain couples TRBV7-9 to TRBJ2-1. Germline assignment: CDR1 SEHNR and CDR2 FQNEAQ (reference sequence). The length of the CDR3 is 15 residues. The CDR3 here is CASSLVLSSYNEQFF.

The chain links TRBV28 to TRBJ2-3; lacking DNA, the TRBD1 call made by TCRdb goes unchecked. This CDR3 is built from 14 residues. Germline assignment: CDR1 MDHEN and CDR2 SYDVKM. CDR3 amino acids: CASSPLRSTDTQYF.

The CDR3 here is CASSQDRHFSTDTQYF. This chain uses TRBV4-3 with TRBJ2-3. CDR1 is LGHNA and CDR2 is YSLEER in the germline V gene. This CDR3 comprises 16 residues.

CDR3 sequence: CASSFDREGGSPLHF. The chain links TRBV7-9 to TRBJ1-6; TCRdb returns TRBD1, unconfirmable since there is no DNA. The germline V gene has CDR1 SEHNR and CDR2 FQNEAQ (reference sequence). The CDR3 is 15 residues long.

The genes are TRBV28 and TRBJ2-5; the D call from TCRdb, TRBD2, cannot be confirmed without DNA. The CDR3 totals 19 residues. Germline V gene lookup returns CDR1 MDHEN and CDR2 SYDVKM. The CDR3 loop reads CASSFQTIGDLPLEETQYF.

V gene TRBV11-2 combines with J gene TRBJ2-2; there is no DNA to check the TCRdb D call of TRBD1. Looked up from germline, CDR1 is SGHAT and CDR2 is FQNNGV. This CDR3 contains 13 residues. CDR3 amino acids: CASSFGGPGELFF.

The gene calls are TRBV19 and TRBJ2-1; no DNA is available, so the TRBD1 call from TCRdb remains unchecked. The CDR3 length is 13 residues. CDR1 is LNHDA, CDR2 SQIVND, per germline (reference sequence). The chain's CDR3 is CASTGQVWNEQFF.

The chain uses TRBV28 and TRBJ1-1. Germline V gives CDR1 MDHEN, CDR2 SYDVKM. The CDR3 length is 13 residues. CDR3 loop: CATTSRWNTEAFF.